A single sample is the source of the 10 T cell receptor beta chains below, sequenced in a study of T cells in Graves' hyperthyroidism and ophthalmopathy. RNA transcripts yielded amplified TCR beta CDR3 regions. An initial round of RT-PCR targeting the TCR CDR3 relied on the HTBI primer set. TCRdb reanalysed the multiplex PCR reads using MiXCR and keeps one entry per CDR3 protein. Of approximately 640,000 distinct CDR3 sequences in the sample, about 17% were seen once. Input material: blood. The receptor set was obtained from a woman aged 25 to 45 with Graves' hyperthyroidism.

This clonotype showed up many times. CDR3 residues: CAWSVGVNTEAFF. For the CDR3, the DNA is TGTGCCTGGAGTGTGGGGGTGAACACTGAAGCTTTCTTT. This chain joins TRBV30 and TRBJ1-1; weak D call: TRBD1 (5 bases). Germline-derived CDR1 and CDR2 are GTSNPN and SVGIG (reference sequence). The CDR3 runs 13 residues. Trimming left V 0 bases short and J 0 bases short, with 5 bases between.

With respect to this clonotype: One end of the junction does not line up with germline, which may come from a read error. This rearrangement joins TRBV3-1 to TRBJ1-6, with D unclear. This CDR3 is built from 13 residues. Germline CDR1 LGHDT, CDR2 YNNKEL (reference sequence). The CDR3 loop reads CASSQGPATPLRF. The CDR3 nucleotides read TGTGCCAGCAGCCAAGGGCCGGCGACCCCCCTCCGCTTT.

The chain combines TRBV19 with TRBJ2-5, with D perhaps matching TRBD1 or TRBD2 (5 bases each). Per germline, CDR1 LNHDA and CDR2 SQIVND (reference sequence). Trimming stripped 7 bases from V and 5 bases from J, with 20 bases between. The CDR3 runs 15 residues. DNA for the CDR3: TGTGCCAGTACCGCGAGGGACGGCCCCAGGGAGACCCAGTACTTC. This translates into CASTARDGPRETQYF.

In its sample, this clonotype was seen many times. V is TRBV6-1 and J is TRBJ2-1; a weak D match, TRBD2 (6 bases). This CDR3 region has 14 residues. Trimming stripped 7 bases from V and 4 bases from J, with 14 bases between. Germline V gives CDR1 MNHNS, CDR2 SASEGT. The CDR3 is CASKPGLTYNEQFF. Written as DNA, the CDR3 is TGTGCCAGCAAACCGGGACTTACTTACAATGAGCAGTTCTTC.

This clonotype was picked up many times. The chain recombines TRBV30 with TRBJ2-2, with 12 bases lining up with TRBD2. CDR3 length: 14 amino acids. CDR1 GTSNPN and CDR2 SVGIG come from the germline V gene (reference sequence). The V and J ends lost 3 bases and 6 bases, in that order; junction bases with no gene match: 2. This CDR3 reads CAWRTSGSSGELFF. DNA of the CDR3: TGTGCCTGGAGGACTAGCGGGAGTTCCGGGGAGCTGTTTTTT.

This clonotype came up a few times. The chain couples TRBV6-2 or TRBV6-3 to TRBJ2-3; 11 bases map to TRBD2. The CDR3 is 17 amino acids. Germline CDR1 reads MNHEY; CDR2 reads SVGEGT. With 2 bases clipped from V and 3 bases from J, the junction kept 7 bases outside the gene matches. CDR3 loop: CASSYGRTSGSTDTQYF. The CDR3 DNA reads TGTGCCAGCAGTTACGGGCGTACTAGCGGGAGTACAGATACGCAGTATTTT.

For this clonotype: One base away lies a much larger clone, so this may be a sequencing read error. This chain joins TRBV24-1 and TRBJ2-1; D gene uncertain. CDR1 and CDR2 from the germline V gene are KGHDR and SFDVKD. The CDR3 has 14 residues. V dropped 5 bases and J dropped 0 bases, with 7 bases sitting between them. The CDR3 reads CATSGGFSYNEQFF. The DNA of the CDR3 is TGTGCCACCAGTGGCGGTTTCTCCTACAATGAGCAGTTCTTC.

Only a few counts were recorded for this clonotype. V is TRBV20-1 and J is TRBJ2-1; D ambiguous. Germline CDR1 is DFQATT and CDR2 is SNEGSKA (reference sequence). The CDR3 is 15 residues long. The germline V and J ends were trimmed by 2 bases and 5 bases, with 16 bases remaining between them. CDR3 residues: CSARRRAGPNNEQFF. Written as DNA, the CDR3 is TGCAGTGCTAGAAGGAGAGCAGGCCCCAACAATGAGCAGTTCTTC.

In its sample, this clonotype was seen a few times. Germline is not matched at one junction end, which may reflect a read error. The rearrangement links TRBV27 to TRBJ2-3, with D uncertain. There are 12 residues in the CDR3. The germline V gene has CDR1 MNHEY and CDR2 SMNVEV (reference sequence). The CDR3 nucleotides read TGTGCCAGCAGTCCCCTCACAGATATGCAGTATTTT. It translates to CASSPLTDMQYF.

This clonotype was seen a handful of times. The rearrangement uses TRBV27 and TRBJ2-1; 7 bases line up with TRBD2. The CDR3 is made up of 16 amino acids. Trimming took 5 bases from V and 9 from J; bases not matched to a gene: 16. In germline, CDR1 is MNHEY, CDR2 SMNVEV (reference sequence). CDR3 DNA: TGTGCCAGCAGTCCATCTCCGGGACTAACGTACGCTGAGCAGTTCTTC. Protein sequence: CASSPSPGLTYAEQFF.